The 30 T cell receptor beta chains listed next were all sequenced from one sample in a study of T cells in Graves' hyperthyroidism and ophthalmopathy. RNA transcripts provided the source from which TCR beta CDR3 regions were amplified. A set of HTBI primers served as the primers for a first-round RT-PCR of the TCR CDR3. MiXCR was run by TCRdb on the multiplex PCR reads, yielding one entry per CDR3 protein. The table records approximately 600,000 distinct CDR3 sequences, approximately 15% of them present only once. Specimen: blood. The receptors were gathered from a woman in her 30s with Graves' hyperthyroidism that later progressed to Graves' ophthalmopathy.

This clonotype appeared many times. The chain links TRBV27 to TRBJ2-7; tentative D call: TRBD2 (6 bases). V lost 1 base, J lost 4 bases, and 17 bases lay in between. Germline assignment: CDR1 MNHEY and CDR2 SMNVEV (reference sequence). The CDR3 spans 16 residues. CDR3 protein: CASSLYRGTVSYEQYF. For the CDR3, the DNA is TGTGCCAGCAGTTTATACCGCGGGACGGTATCTTACGAGCAGTACTTC.

This clonotype occurred a few times. This chain links TRBV28 with TRBJ2-5; no clear D gene. This CDR3 has 13 residues. CDR1 is MDHEN and CDR2 is SYDVKM in the germline V gene. Trimming cost V 5 bases and J 5 bases, with 12 bases left between them. The CDR3 is CASSMGNGETQYF. The CDR3 bases are TGTGCCAGCAGTATGGGCAATGGGGAGACCCAGTACTTC.

This clonotype was counted many times. This chain uses TRBV2 with TRBJ1-3, with D unclear. The ends were cut back, 9 bases at V and 0 bases at J, with 12 bases in the middle. Germline values: CDR1 SNHLY, CDR2 FYNNEI. The CDR3 is 14 residues long. DNA of the CDR3: TGTGCCAGTGCGCGGGAGAGCTCTGGAAACACCATATATTTT. The encoded protein is CASARESSGNTIYF.

This clonotype was found many times. The gene calls are TRBV30 and TRBJ2-1; TRBD1 aligns across 7 bases. Per the germline V gene, CDR1 is GTSNPN and CDR2 is SVGIG (reference sequence). With V trimmed by 5 bases and J by 8 bases, 9 bases remained unmatched. The CDR3 sequence is 13 residues long. DNA for the CDR3: TGTGCCTGGTGGGACAGATTAAATTATGAGCAGTTCTTC. Its translation is CAWWDRLNYEQFF. The whole variable domain, filled in from reference TRBV30 and TRBJ2-1, reads SQTIHQWPATLVQPVGSPLSLECTVEGTSNPNLYWYRQAAGRGLQLLFYSVGIGQISSEVPQNLSASRPQDRQFILSSKKLLLSDSGFYLCAWWDRLNYEQFFGPGTRLTVL.

This clonotype was detected many times. The chain links TRBV14 to TRBJ1-1; D is unclear. V was shortened by 1 base and J by 0 bases, with 9 bases between the two germline ends. CDR1 and CDR2 from the germline V gene are SGHDN and FVKESK. CDR3 size: 15 residues. Written as DNA, the CDR3 is TGTGCCAGCAGCCAAGTAGCCAGCATGAACACTGAAGCTTTCTTT. The encoded protein is CASSQVASMNTEAFF.

Of note for this clonotype: A single base separates this from a much larger clone, so it may be a read error. The CDR3 region is CANSKGQGSYEQYF. Written as DNA, the CDR3 is TGCGCCAACAGCAAGGGACAGGGTTCCTACGAGCAGTACTTC. This chain uses TRBV5-1 with TRBJ2-7, with TRBD1 identical over 9 bases. CDR3 size: 14 residues. Germline values: CDR1 SGHRS, CDR2 YFSETQ. The full variable domain, with the rest looked up from reference TRBV5-1 and TRBJ2-7, is KAGVTQTPRYLIKTRGQQVTLSCSPISGHRSVSWYQQTPGQGLQFLFEYFSETQRNKGNFPGRFSGRQFSNSRSEMNVSTLELGDSALYLCANSKGQGSYEQYFGPGTRLTVT.

This clonotype was seen many times. The J gene is TRBJ1-5, the V gene TRBV27; no definite D call. Germline V lookup: CDR1 MNHEY, CDR2 SMNVEV (reference sequence). V dropped 0 bases and J dropped 7 bases, with 10 bases sitting between them. The CDR3 is 14 residues long. The CDR3 DNA is TGTGCCAGCAGTTTATCGTTAGCGGGGCAGCCCCAGCATTTT. Its protein product is CASSLSLAGQPQHF.

This chain connects TRBV4-1 to TRBJ1-1, with a weak D call TRBD1 (6 bases). The germline CDR1 and CDR2 sequences are MGHRA and YSYEKL. The CDR3 is made up of 15 amino acids. V gave up 0 bases and J gave up 4 bases, with 12 bases separating them. This CDR3 is CASSQDLGGSTEAFF. The CDR3 DNA reads TGCGCCAGCAGCCAAGATTTGGGGGGCTCCACTGAAGCTTTCTTT.

This clonotype has ten or more counts. The chain's CDR3 is CASSHVTNTGELFF. The CDR3 DNA sequence: TGTGCCAGCAGCCACGTGACCAACACCGGGGAGCTGTTTTTT. The V gene is TRBV4-2, the J gene TRBJ2-2; D is ambiguous. V was cut by 3 bases and J by 2 bases, with 7 bases left in between. The CDR3 has 14 residues. Germline values: CDR1 LGHNA, CDR2 YNFKEQ.

This clonotype came up many times. The rearrangement links TRBV20-1 to TRBJ2-1; 9 bases fit TRBD1. The germline gives CDR1 DFQATT, CDR2 SNEGSKA (reference sequence). The CDR3 is 16 residues long. Losses at the gene ends were 5 bases for V and 6 bases for J; bases not matched to a gene: 14. The CDR3 is CSAVITGTGRFNEQFF. The CDR3 DNA follows: TGCAGTGCTGTCATTACCGGGACAGGGAGGTTCAATGAGCAGTTCTTC.

This clonotype was found many times. CDR3 loop: CSVEVAGALGEQYF. DNA for the CDR3: TGCAGCGTTGAGGTGGCAGGGGCCCTGGGCGAGCAGTACTTC. The J gene is TRBJ2-7, the V gene TRBV29-1; TRBD1 might be the D (6 bases). The CDR3 covers 14 residues. The germline V gene has CDR1 SQVTM and CDR2 ANQGSEA. V lost 3 bases to trimming and J lost 6 bases, with 18 bases between them.

For this clonotype: This may arise from a read error, as a much more abundant clone is one base away. The V gene is TRBV28, the J gene TRBJ2-1; 9 nucleotides agree with TRBD1. Germline lookup yields CDR1 MDHEN and CDR2 SYDVKM. The CDR3 consists of 16 residues. The DNA for the CDR3 is TGTACCAGCAGTTTGCTTAACAGGGGGCGGAACAATGAGCAGTTCTTC. This translates into CTSSLLNRGRNNEQFF.

The chain employs TRBV20-1 and TRBJ2-1; 13 nucleotides align to TRBD2. Germline CDR1 reads DFQATT; CDR2 reads SNEGSKA (reference sequence). The CDR3 is 16 amino acids. The ends lost 1 base at V and 7 bases at J; junction bases unmatched: 7. The CDR3 reads CSARGGTSGKNNEQFF. CDR3 nucleotides: TGCAGTGCTAGAGGGGGGACTAGCGGGAAAAATAATGAGCAGTTCTTC.

This clonotype was recorded many times. The rearrangement joins TRBV5-8 to TRBJ1-1; D unclear. V dropped 0 bases and J dropped 1 base, with 10 bases sitting between them. The germline V gene has CDR1 SGHTS and CDR2 YDEGEE. The CDR3 has 15 amino acids. The CDR3 loop is CASSLVSYGNTEAFF. CDR3 bases: TGTGCCAGCAGCTTGGTCTCTTACGGGAACACTGAAGCTTTCTTT.

This clonotype was found many times. The chain joins TRBV7-3 to TRBJ2-1; D uncertain. This CDR3 has 15 residues. From germline, CDR1 is SGHTA and CDR2 FQGTGA. V was pared by 4 bases and J by 0 bases, with 10 bases between. CDR3 amino acids: CASSSDASSYNEQFF. DNA of the CDR3: TGTGCCAGCAGCTCGGACGCGTCCTCCTACAATGAGCAGTTCTTC.

This clonotype occurred many times. The chain recombines TRBV19 with TRBJ1-1; D gene unclear. Germline loops: CDR1 LNHDA, CDR2 SQIVND (reference sequence). V shed 3 bases and J shed 5 bases, with 13 bases lying between them. The CDR3 is 14 amino acids. The CDR3: CASSMKAGSTEAFF. In nucleotides, the CDR3 is TGTGCCAGTAGTATGAAGGCAGGCTCGACTGAAGCTTTCTTT.

V gene TRBV24-1 combines with J gene TRBJ1-2, with no clear D. CDR1 is KGHDR and CDR2 is SFDVKD in the germline V gene. V dropped 2 bases and J dropped 3 bases, with 3 bases sitting between them. This CDR3 region has 12 residues. The CDR3 reads CATSDYDYGYTF. In nucleotides, the CDR3 is TGTGCCACCAGTGATTACGACTATGGCTACACCTTC.

This clonotype was seen a few times. This sequence joins TRBV19 and TRBJ2-1; 7 nucleotides line up with TRBD2. Germline CDR1 reads LNHDA; CDR2 reads SQIVND (reference sequence). With 4 bases clipped from V and 10 bases from J, the junction kept 7 bases outside the gene matches. This CDR3 has 13 residues. CDR3 sequence: CASSKFGGGEQFF. The CDR3 DNA sequence: TGTGCCAGTAGTAAATTTGGGGGAGGGGAGCAGTTCTTC. The complete variable domain, with remaining parts taken from reference TRBV19 and TRBJ2-1, reads DGGITQSPKYLFRKEGQNVTLSCEQNLNHDAMYWYRQDPGQGLRLIYYSQIVNDFQKGDIAEGYSVSREKKESFPLTVTSAQKNPTAFYLCASSKFGGGEQFFGPGTRLTVL.

This clonotype came up a few times. DNA for the CDR3: TGTGCCACCAGCAGAGGAACACCCCCCCAGCATTTT. This translates into CATSRGTPPQHF. This chain links TRBV15 with TRBJ1-5; D unclear. The germline V gene has CDR1 LNHNV and CDR2 YYDKDF (reference sequence). V was cut by 1 base and J by 10 bases, with 8 bases left in between. The CDR3 has 12 amino acids.

At least ten counts were recorded for this clonotype. The chain is built from TRBV27 and TRBJ2-2; 8 bases are shared with TRBD2. The CDR3 consists of 13 residues. Germline V gene data show CDR1 as MNHEY and CDR2 as SMNVEV (reference sequence). The J segment lost 7 bases and the V segment lost 6 bases, leaving 4 bases of the junction unmatched. Here the CDR3 reads CASSGLAHGELFF. The CDR3 nucleotides are TGTGCCAGCAGCGGACTAGCACACGGGGAGCTGTTTTTT.

The chain has TRBV5-1 and TRBJ2-5; 7 bases line up with TRBD2. J gave up 2 bases and V 0 bases, and 10 bases lay outside the gene matches. This CDR3 is 17 amino acids long. Looked up from germline, CDR1 is SGHRS and CDR2 is YFSETQ. The CDR3 is CASSLGISGKVQETQYF. CDR3 bases: TGCGCCAGCAGCTTGGGGATAAGCGGGAAAGTTCAAGAGACCCAGTACTTC.

This clonotype was observed many times. The chain links TRBV6-2 or TRBV6-3 to TRBJ2-1; 9 bases are shared with TRBD1. J gave up 7 bases and V 5 bases, and 12 bases lay outside the gene matches. CDR3 length: 16 residues. Per the germline V gene, CDR1 is MNHEY and CDR2 is SVGEGT. CDR3 DNA: TGTGCCAGCAGTCCCCAGGGACAGGGAAAAAGAAATGAGCAGTTCTTC. Translation gives CASSPQGQGKRNEQFF.

The CDR3 DNA is TGCAGTGCTAGAACGCCCCAAAGGGACGAGCAGTACTTC. Translating it yields CSARTPQRDEQYF. The gene calls are TRBV20-1 and TRBJ2-7, with no clear D. The CDR3 has 13 residues. V was cut by 2 bases and J by 5 bases, with 13 bases left in between. Germline V gene sequence: CDR1 DFQATT, CDR2 SNEGSKA (reference sequence).

A few counts support this clonotype. A much larger clone differs by one base, so this may be a read error. J is TRBJ2-1 and V is TRBV28; D might be TRBD1 or TRBD2, each matching 5 bases. CDR1 is MDHEN and CDR2 is SYDVKM in the germline V gene. This CDR3 is built from 13 residues. The V gene lost 4 bases and the J gene lost 8 bases, with 12 bases spanning the gap. Here the CDR3 reads CASSSGPLDEQFF. DNA for the CDR3: TGTGCCAGCAGTTCGGGACCACTCGATGAGCAGTTCTTC. Supplemented by reference TRBV28 and TRBJ2-1, the full variable domain reads DVKVTQSSRYLVKRTGEKVFLECVQDMDHENMFWYRQDPGLGLRLIYFSYDVKMKEKGDIPEGYSVSREKKERFSLILESASTNQTSMYLCASSSGPLDEQFFGPGTRLTVL.

The gene calls are TRBV3-1 and TRBJ2-5; a weak D match, TRBD2 (5 bases). This CDR3 contains 12 residues. V lost 3 bases to trimming and J lost 5 bases, with 7 bases between them. From germline, CDR1 is LGHDT and CDR2 YNNKEL (reference sequence). Here the CDR3 reads CASSHDYETQYF. The CDR3 nucleotides are TGTGCCAGCAGCCACGACTACGAGACCCAGTACTTC.

To note about this clonotype: This clone may be a read error of a much larger clone one base away. This sequence joins TRBV30 and TRBJ2-7; D may match TRBD1 or TRBD2 (5 bases each). Germline values: CDR1 GTSNPN, CDR2 SVGIG (reference sequence). Deletions cut 0 bases from V and 6 bases from J, with 18 bases between. The CDR3 length is 15 residues. The CDR3 DNA reads TGTGCCTGGAGTGTGGGGCCAGGGCGGGTCCGCGAGCAGTACTTC. Translating gives CAWSVGPGRVREQYF.

This clonotype was seen at least ten times. This chain links TRBV2 with TRBJ1-1; no firm D call. Germline V CDR1 and CDR2: SNHLY, FYNNEI. The length of the CDR3 is 12 residues. The CDR3 loop reads CALQPGSTEAFF. The DNA for the CDR3 is TGTGCACTACAGCCTGGGAGCACTGAAGCTTTCTTT.

In its sample, this clonotype was seen many times. The J gene is TRBJ2-2, the V gene TRBV2; D unresolved. The CDR3 is 14 amino acids. V was trimmed by 5 bases and J by 5 bases, leaving 12 bases between them. Germline V gene sequence: CDR1 SNHLY, CDR2 FYNNEI. The CDR3 reads CASSQYSPTGELFF. Here the CDR3 DNA reads TGTGCCAGCAGTCAGTACAGCCCAACCGGGGAGCTGTTTTTT.

The sample holds many counts of this clonotype. CDR3 bases: TGTGCCAGCAGCCGGACCTCCGACGCCAATCAGCCCCAGCATTTT. This gives the protein CASSRTSDANQPQHF. The chain employs TRBV6-1 and TRBJ1-5; D is unclear. The CDR3 runs to 15 residues. Trimming took 6 bases from V and 3 from J, leaving 15 bases between them. Germline CDR1 is MNHNS and CDR2 is SASEGT.

This clonotype was counted ten times or more. The rearrangement uses TRBV19 and TRBJ1-1; D unclear. The V end was cut by 0 bases, the J end by 0 bases, with 14 bases between. The CDR3 length is 17 residues. The germline gives CDR1 LNHDA, CDR2 SQIVND (reference sequence). The CDR3 spells CASSIDPVRALNTEAFF. The CDR3 DNA is TGTGCCAGTAGTATAGATCCGGTACGGGCCCTGAACACTGAAGCTTTCTTT.